This T cell receptor beta chain was profiled in a study of shared T cell receptors in the human thymus. Assay used: immunoSEQ multiplex PCR; TCRdb lists only in-frame clones, some missing. The table has 600,000 to 900,000 clones, 80% to 90% seen once. This CDR3 region has 13 residues. Germline V gives CDR1 SGHVS, CDR2 FQNEAQ. V was clipped by 2 bases and J by 3 bases, with 8 bases between them. This clone has just a few counts. The data were also submitted as part of a second study, on human thymus T cells. That paper notes: Thymic tissue was derived from resections collected during corrective heart surgery.

The receptor was isolated from a girl under two years old with a congenital heart defect. The chain has TRBV7-8 and TRBJ2-7; D not resolved. The specimen was thymocytes. Here the CDR3 reads CASSLCRSYEQYF. The CDR3, as DNA: TGTGCCAGCAGCTTATGTCGGAGCTACGAGCAGTACTTC.